This T cell receptor (beta chain) came from a study of T cells in Graves' hyperthyroidism and ophthalmopathy (dated by TCRdb to between 2018 and 2020). Broadly, across the study: Peripheral blood samples were taken at initial diagnosis, before any treatment was given. The approximately 98 discovery patients were randomly divided into training and test sets at a 7:3 ratio. After blood sampling, hyperthyroidism patients were treated with methimazole at a starting dose of 30 mg daily, and ophthalmopathy patients were treated with high-dose intravenous methylprednisolone. Prospective prediction of ophthalmopathy was tested in an independent validation cohort of fewer than 20 hyperthyroidism patients and some 17 patients who later progressed to ophthalmopathy. In roughly six Graves' hyperthyroidism patients, the study also compared T-cell repertoires from thyroid tissue with T-cell repertoires from blood. TCR Vbeta CDR3 sequencing of approximately 140 peripheral blood samples (over 40 ophthalmopathy, 75 to 85 hyperthyroidism and approximately 17 progressor patients) is reported in the paper. A discovery cohort of around 98 patients, roughly 45 with Graves' ophthalmopathy and fewer than 65 with stable Graves' hyperthyroidism, was used to find distinguishing TCR V-J signatures. Points the paper makes about the study in general: No statistical method was used to set the sample size in advance, and investigators knew the group allocation. Ophthalmopathy was separated from stable hyperthyroidism by a 13 V-J signature model, with around 90% sensitivity and just over 81% specificity obtained in cross-validation and 80%/75% obtained in testing. Blood samples also contained most of the expanded thyroid clonotypes (frequency above 0.001), which suggests that blood repertoires may reflect thyroid immune responses. In validation, progression to ophthalmopathy was predicted by the model with 70.59% sensitivity and roughly 76% specificity, a median of about 6 months before onset.

The TCR beta CDR3 regions were amplified from the RNA transcripts. A first-round RT-PCR of the TCR CDR3 used the HTBI primer set with the Qiagen OneStep RT-PCR kit. A second multiplex PCR round built the libraries, followed by size selection and purification. Libraries were sequenced paired-end with 100 bp reads on an Illumina HiSeq2000. Concerning the study's data processing: SOAPnuke was used to process the raw data, removing reads that contained adapters or uncalled bases, had a mean Phred below 15, or lacked an exact match to the constant primer or identifier. High-quality paired reads were merged with COPE v1.2.5, and unique nucleotide sequences were defined as clonotypes. Clonotypes were aligned to IMGT TRBV, TRBD and TRBJ reference segments using MiTCR v1.1. Only V-J combinations with frequency above 0.0001, covering 99% to 99.2% of repertoires, were analysed. The TCS score was defined as the ratio of F50 (clonal expansion) to E x V (chaos), calculated using BLOSUM62-based TCRdist between CDR3 peptides within each V-J. Welch's t-statistics and random forest reduced roughly 530 V-J features to under 15, which were used in a naive Bayes classifier (R e1071). TCRdb itself trimmed the public reads at Q25 with fastp, ran MiXCR and retained productive beta chains. Rows are combined by CDR3 protein, so each entry shows the most common genes and DNA. The V and J calls and clone size come from TCRdb's table, not from the authors' own analysis. Counted in this sample were 270,000 or so distinct CDR3 sequences; 20% to 25% of them appeared once. The ten largest make up about a quarter of the sample.

At least ten counts were recorded for this clonotype. Its antigen is unknown. No base quality values were provided; no much bigger clone lies one nucleotide off. Hyperthyroidism patients were aged 18 to 65 years and newly diagnosed, with disease duration of less than 2 months. Patients with uncontrolled infections, other autoimmune diseases, pregnancy or lactation were excluded. Clinical symptoms, serum thyroxine and TRAb, thyroid ultrasound, and orbital computed tomography formed the basis for the diagnoses. Blood from progressor patients was drawn when they were first diagnosed with hyperthyroidism, before any ophthalmopathy symptoms appeared. PBMCs were isolated from about 10 ml of fresh peripheral blood by Ficoll-Paque density gradient centrifugation. Progressor patients were defined as those initially diagnosed with Graves' hyperthyroidism in whom ophthalmopathy developed during follow-up. Trizol reagent was used to extract total RNA, and RNA quality was then checked on an Agilent 2100 Bioanalyzer.

Measured from the cysteine to the phenylalanine, the CDR3 is 16 residues long. Just CDR3 DNA is preserved here, 48 bases in frame from base 1. V is shortened by 0 bases, J by 3 bases, and the region joining them spans 15 bases. The germline V gene (reference sequence) yields LGHDT for CDR1 and YNNKEL for CDR2. The clonotype was recovered from a man aged 35 to 55 with Graves' hyperthyroidism that later progressed to Graves' ophthalmopathy. The chain is encoded by TRBV3-1 joined to TRBJ2-7; the D region possibly corresponds to TRBD1 (6 bases align). Material: blood. The nucleotide sequence reads as follows: TGTGCCAGCAGCCAAGATAGACAGGACCTAAACTACGAGCAGTACTTC. Its amino acids are CASSQDRQDLNYEQYF.